Below are 20 T cell receptor beta chains sequenced from a single sample in a study of vaccination and CD4 T cells after COVID-19. An Oncomine TCR Beta short-read assay was used to sequence the DNA from cultured CD4+ T cells. TCRdb itself ran the PCR reads through MiXCR, one entry per CDR3 protein. The top ten hold around 3% of the sample, which has tens of thousands of distinct CDR3 sequences, 43% seen once. For these receptors, no antigen is known. Treatment noted: roughly 10-day PBMC culture with coronavirus spike peptide pools or control peptides (ViraFEST assay). This specimen was CD4+ T cells from blood, cultured in vitro, taken after SARS-CoV-2 vaccination. All receptors derive from a human donor who had recovered from COVID-19.

The CDR3 protein is CASSLQRVSTDTQYF. The CDR3 DNA is TGTGCCAGCAGCTTGCAGCGGGTTAGCACAGATACGCAGTATTTT. V gene TRBV7-2 combines with J gene TRBJ2-3; D might be TRBD2 (6 bases). The V gene's germline CDR1 is SGHTA and CDR2 FQGNSA. Trimming took 3 bases from V and 0 from J, leaving 10 bases between them. The CDR3 is made up of 15 amino acids. Variable domain in full (rest from reference TRBV7-2 and TRBJ2-3): GAGVSQSPSNKVTEKGKDVELRCDPISGHTALYWYRQSLGQGLEFLIYFQGNSAPDKSGLPSDRFSAERTGGSVSTLTIQRTQQEDSAVYLCASSLQRVSTDTQYFGPGTRLTVL.

This clonotype has just a few counts. The chain joins TRBV7-9 to TRBJ2-5; D is uncertain. V lost 5 bases, J lost 5 bases, and 9 bases lay in between. The CDR3 totals 12 residues. Germline CDR1 reads SEHNR; CDR2 reads FQNEAQ (reference sequence). The CDR3 here is CASSISGETQYF. The CDR3 DNA reads as TGTGCCAGCAGCATATCGGGCGAGACCCAGTACTTC.

This clonotype showed up just a few times. V gene TRBV5-4 combines with J gene TRBJ1-2; a weak D match, TRBD1 (5 bases). The CDR3 length is 13 residues. Germline CDR1 and CDR2: SGHNT and YYREEE (reference sequence). Trimming cost V 6 bases and J 4 bases, with 13 bases left between them. CDR3 residues: CASTKNGGYGYTF. The CDR3 DNA reads TGTGCCAGCACCAAGAACGGGGGCTATGGCTACACCTTC.

The CDR3 is CASRDPTDTQYF. The DNA for the CDR3 is TGTGCCAGTAGGGACCCGACAGATACGCAGTATTTT. The chain carries TRBV19 and TRBJ2-3; D remains ambiguous. Germline CDR1 LNHDA, CDR2 SQIVND (reference sequence). V shed 6 bases and J shed 3 bases, with 7 bases lying between them. The CDR3 sequence is 12 residues long. Full variable domain (rest looked up from reference TRBV19 and TRBJ2-3): DGGITQSPKYLFRKEGQNVTLSCEQNLNHDAMYWYRQDPGQGLRLIYYSQIVNDFQKGDIAEGYSVSREKKESFPLTVTSAQKNPTAFYLCASRDPTDTQYFGPGTRLTVL.

V is TRBV2 and J is TRBJ1-1; D is ambiguous. The CDR3 spans 11 residues. Germline CDR1 SNHLY, CDR2 FYNNEI. The germline V and J ends were trimmed by 6 bases and 5 bases, with 7 bases remaining between them. The DNA of the CDR3 is TGTGCCAGCAGAAGTGGTACTGAAGCTTTCTTT. Translated: CASRSGTEAFF.

The chain recombines TRBV6-5 with TRBJ2-3; 8 bases align to TRBD1. Germline V gene lookup returns CDR1 MNHEY and CDR2 SVGAGI. V lost 3 bases to trimming and J lost 1 base; unmatched junction nucleotides: 6. This CDR3 is built from 16 residues. The CDR3 nucleotides read TGTGCCAGCAGTTATCGTCAGGGGGCCGGCACAGATACGCAGTATTTT. Translating it yields CASSYRQGAGTDTQYF.

The J gene is TRBJ2-7, the V gene TRBV6-1, with D hard to call. The CDR3 runs to 11 residues. The ends were cut back, 6 bases at V and 1 base at J, with 4 bases in the middle. Looked up from germline, CDR1 is MNHNS and CDR2 is SASEGT. The DNA of the CDR3 is TGTGCCAGCAGGACGTCCTACGAGCAGTACTTC. This sequence encodes CASRTSYEQYF.

V and J are TRBV20-1 and TRBJ2-3; D uncertain. The CDR3 is 11 residues long. V was pared by 2 bases and J by 6 bases, with 6 bases between. Germline CDR1 and CDR2: DFQATT and SNEGSKA (reference sequence). CDR3 amino acids: CSARMGDTQYF. The CDR3, as DNA: TGCAGTGCTAGAATGGGGGATACGCAGTATTTT.

This chain uses TRBV6-1 with TRBJ2-5; unclear D gene. The CDR3 contains 15 residues. The V end lost 7 bases, the J end lost 5 bases, and 20 bases lay between the germline ends. Per the germline V gene, CDR1 is MNHNS and CDR2 is SASEGT. CDR3 sequence reads: CASNRPVGFGETQYF. In DNA, the CDR3 is TGTGCCAGCAACAGACCTGTGGGGTTCGGGGAGACCCAGTACTTC.

This sequence joins TRBV7-3 and TRBJ1-2, with 8 positions matching TRBD1. V shed 5 bases, J shed 4 bases, and the junction held 3 bases outside the gene matches. CDR1 is SGHTA and CDR2 is FQGTGA in the germline V gene. The CDR3 extends over 13 amino acids. The CDR3 loop reads CASSDGQGYGYTF. The CDR3 bases are TGTGCCAGCAGCGACGGACAGGGCTATGGCTACACCTTC.

The chain joins TRBV11-3 to TRBJ1-6; D is possibly TRBD1 (5 bases). Trimming took off 2 bases at V and 6 bases at J, with 11 bases between the two ends. Germline loops: CDR1 SGHNT, CDR2 YENEEA. This CDR3 spans 15 amino acids. Here the CDR3 DNA reads TGTGCCAGCAGCTTAAGGGGAAGTGGTAATTCACCCCTCCACTTT. Translation: CASSLRGSGNSPLHF. The variable domain in full, with the rest retrieved from reference TRBV11-3 and TRBJ1-6, is EAGVVQSPRYKIIEKKQPVAFWCNPISGHNTLYWYLQNLGQGPELLIRYENEEAVDDSQLPKDRFSAERLKGVDSTLKIQPAELGDSAVYLCASSLRGSGNSPLHFGNGTRLTVT.

V gene TRBV7-2 combines with J gene TRBJ2-5; D is tentatively TRBD1 or TRBD2 (6 bases each). The germline V and J ends were trimmed by 0 bases and 5 bases, with 22 bases remaining between them. CDR1 SGHTA and CDR2 FQGNSA come from the germline V gene. This CDR3 has 18 residues. The CDR3 coding sequence is TGTGCCAGCAGCTTAGCTACTGGGGGCGCGGGACTTAGGGAGACCCAGTACTTC. Its translation is CASSLATGGAGLRETQYF.

The chain couples TRBV7-9 to TRBJ2-5, with D possibly TRBD2 on 6 matching bases. V gave up 1 base and J gave up 4 bases, with 22 bases separating them. The CDR3 spans 18 residues. Germline CDR1 reads SEHNR; CDR2 reads FQNEAQ (reference sequence). CDR3 sequence: CASSLGRSGLSNTETQYF. The DNA of the CDR3 is TGTGCCAGCAGCTTAGGGAGAAGCGGGCTGTCTAATACAGAGACCCAGTACTTC.

This clonotype appeared a few times. The chain employs TRBV7-2 and TRBJ2-5; D uncertain. The V end lost 5 bases, the J end lost 6 bases, and 13 bases lay between the germline ends. Per germline, CDR1 SGHTA and CDR2 FQGNSA. The CDR3 is 13 residues long. CDR3: CASSQQPSQTQYF. CDR3 sequence (DNA): TGTGCCAGCAGCCAACAACCCAGCCAGACCCAGTACTTC.

This sequence joins TRBV7-9 and TRBJ1-6; no definite D call. Trimming shortened V by 1 base and J by 10 bases, and 2 bases separated the two germline ends. Germline CDR1 and CDR2: SEHNR and FQNEAQ (reference sequence). The CDR3 is made up of 11 amino acids. The CDR3 sequence is CASSLGSPLHF. The CDR3, as DNA: TGTGCCAGCAGCTTAGGCTCACCCCTCCACTTT.

By its share, this clonotype is medium-sized. The V and J genes are TRBV7-9 and TRBJ1-1; 7 bases map to TRBD1. Looked up from germline, CDR1 is SEHNR and CDR2 is FQNEAQ (reference sequence). J lost 1 base, V lost 2 bases, and 4 bases had no gene match. The CDR3 extends over 15 amino acids. The CDR3 DNA reads as TGTGCCAGCAGCTTACGACAGGGAAAGAACACTGAAGCTTTCTTT. Its translation: CASSLRQGKNTEAFF.

This sequence joins TRBV18 and TRBJ1-5; D is ambiguous. Germline values: CDR1 KGHSH, CDR2 LQKENI. V lost 4 bases and J 5 bases, leaving 9 bases between the germline ends. The CDR3 runs to 13 residues. CDR3 amino acids: CASSRKEDQPQHF. CDR3 DNA: TGTGCCAGCTCACGGAAAGAAGATCAGCCCCAGCATTTT.

The chain is built from TRBV20-1 and TRBJ1-2; D remains unclear. Germline values: CDR1 DFQATT, CDR2 SNEGSKA (reference sequence). The CDR3 runs 14 residues. Trimming left V 1 base short and J 2 bases short, with 11 bases between. The CDR3 sequence is CSARGTDLNYGYTF. The CDR3 DNA sequence: TGCAGTGCTAGAGGGACGGATTTAAACTATGGCTACACCTTC.

The CDR3 DNA reads as TGTGCCAGCAGTGCGTCTAGCGGGGCGCGGGAGCTGTTTTTT. Residues: CASSASSGARELFF. The rearrangement uses TRBV6-4 and TRBJ2-2; 9 positions agree with TRBD2. This CDR3 has 14 residues. The J segment lost 9 bases and the V segment lost 4 bases, leaving 6 bases of the junction unmatched. Germline CDR1 MRHNA, CDR2 SNTAGT.

This clonotype was recorded a few times. The chain uses TRBV27 and TRBJ2-5, with TRBD2 matching 13 bases. The J segment lost 4 bases and the V segment lost 8 bases, leaving 7 bases of the junction unmatched. CDR1 is MNHEY and CDR2 is SMNVEV in the germline V gene (reference sequence). CDR3 length: 15 amino acids. This CDR3 reads CASATSGGAAETQYF. The CDR3 DNA reads as TGTGCCAGCGCAACTAGCGGGGGGGCCGCAGAGACCCAGTACTTC.